The text below deals with one T cell receptor beta chain. Its antigen is unidentified. The data are from a study of radiotherapy plus CTLA-4 blockade in lung cancer. Clones were read by immunoSEQ multiplex PCR, and TCRdb kept only the in-frame ones, dropping some. The sample has 81,000 or so clones, approximately 86% seen once. Broader study findings: Expansion of tumor-derived TCR clones was observed in blood after radiotherapy plus ipilimumab. Reports identified early blood T cell clone dynamics, with interferon-beta, as the best response predictor.

The TCR was taken from a human donor with non-small cell lung cancer who had stable disease on radiotherapy plus ipilimumab. The material sequenced was peripheral blood, taken from a patient treated with radiotherapy plus ipilimumab.

The CDR3 bases are TGCGCCAGCAGCGAATCCCCGGGACAGGGTTCAGATACGCAGTATTTT. It specifies CASSESPGQGSDTQYF. The chain uses TRBV5-1 and TRBJ2-3; 9 bases line up with TRBD1. CDR1 is SGHRS, CDR2 YFSETQ, per germline. This CDR3 comprises 16 residues. The V segment lost 4 bases and the J segment 4 bases; nucleotides outside the gene matches: 10.